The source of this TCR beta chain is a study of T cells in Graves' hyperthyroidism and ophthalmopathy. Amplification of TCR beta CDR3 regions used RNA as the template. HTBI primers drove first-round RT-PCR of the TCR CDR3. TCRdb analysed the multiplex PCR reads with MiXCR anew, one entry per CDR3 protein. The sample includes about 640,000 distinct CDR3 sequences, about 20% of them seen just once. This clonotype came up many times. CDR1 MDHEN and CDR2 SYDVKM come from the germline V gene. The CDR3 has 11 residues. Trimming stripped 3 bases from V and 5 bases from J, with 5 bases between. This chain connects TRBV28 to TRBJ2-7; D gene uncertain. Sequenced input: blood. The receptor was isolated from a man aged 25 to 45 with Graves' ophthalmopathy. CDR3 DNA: TGTGCCAGCAGTTTTAGAGACGAGCAGTACTTC. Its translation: CASSFRDEQYF.